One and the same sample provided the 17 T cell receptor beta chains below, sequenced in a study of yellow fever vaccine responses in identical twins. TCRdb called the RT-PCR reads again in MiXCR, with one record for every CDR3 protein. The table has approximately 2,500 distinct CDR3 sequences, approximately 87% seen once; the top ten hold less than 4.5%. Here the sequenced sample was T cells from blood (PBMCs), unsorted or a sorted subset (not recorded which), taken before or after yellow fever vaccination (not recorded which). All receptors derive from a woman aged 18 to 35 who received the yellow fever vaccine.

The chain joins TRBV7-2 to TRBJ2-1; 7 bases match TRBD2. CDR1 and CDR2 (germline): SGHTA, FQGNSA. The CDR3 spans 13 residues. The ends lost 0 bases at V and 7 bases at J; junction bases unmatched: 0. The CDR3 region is CASSLASGNEQFF. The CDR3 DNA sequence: TGTGCCAGCAGCTTAGCTAGCGGGAATGAGCAGTTCTTC.

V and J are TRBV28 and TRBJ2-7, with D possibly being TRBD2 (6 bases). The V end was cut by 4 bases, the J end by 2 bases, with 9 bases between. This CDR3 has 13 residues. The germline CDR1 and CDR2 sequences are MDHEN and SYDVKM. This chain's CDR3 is CASSSTSPYEQYF. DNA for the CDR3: TGTGCCAGCAGTTCTACTAGCCCCTACGAGCAGTACTTC.

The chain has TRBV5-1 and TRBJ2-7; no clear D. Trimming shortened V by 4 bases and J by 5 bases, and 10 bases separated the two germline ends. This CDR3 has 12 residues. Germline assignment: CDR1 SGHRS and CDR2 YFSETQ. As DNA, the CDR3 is TGCGCCAGCAGCGCGGCTCGGAACGAGCAGTACTTC. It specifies CASSAARNEQYF.

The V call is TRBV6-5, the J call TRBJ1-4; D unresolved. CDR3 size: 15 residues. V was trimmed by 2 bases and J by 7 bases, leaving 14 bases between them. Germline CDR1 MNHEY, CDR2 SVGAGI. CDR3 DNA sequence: TGTGCCAGCAGTTACCGAGGGCCGGCGGGTGAAAAACTGTTTTTT. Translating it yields CASSYRGPAGEKLFF.

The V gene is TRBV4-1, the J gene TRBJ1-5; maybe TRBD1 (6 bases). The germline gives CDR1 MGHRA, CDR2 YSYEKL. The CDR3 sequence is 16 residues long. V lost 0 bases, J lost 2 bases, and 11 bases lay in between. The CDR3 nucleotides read TGCGCCAGCAGCCAAGATTTGGCAGGGGGCAATCAGCCCCAGCATTTT. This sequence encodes CASSQDLAGGNQPQHF.

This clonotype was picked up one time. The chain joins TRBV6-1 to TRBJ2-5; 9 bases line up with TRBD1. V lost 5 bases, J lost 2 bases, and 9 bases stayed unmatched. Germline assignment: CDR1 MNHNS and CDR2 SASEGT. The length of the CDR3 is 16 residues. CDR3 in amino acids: CASSKRKTGGQETQYF. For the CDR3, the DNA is TGTGCCAGCAGTAAACGGAAGACAGGGGGGCAAGAGACCCAGTACTTC.

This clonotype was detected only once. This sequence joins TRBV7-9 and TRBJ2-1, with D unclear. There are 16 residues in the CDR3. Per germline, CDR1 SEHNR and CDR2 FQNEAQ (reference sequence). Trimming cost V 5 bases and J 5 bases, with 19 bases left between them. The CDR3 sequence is CASSHSSILKNNEQFF. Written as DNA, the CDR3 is TGTGCCAGCAGCCACTCTTCAATTCTAAAGAACAATGAGCAGTTCTTC. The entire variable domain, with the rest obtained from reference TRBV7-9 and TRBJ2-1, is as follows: DTGVSQNPRHKITKRGQNVTFRCDPISEHNRLYWYRQTLGQGPEFLTYFQNEAQLEKSRLLSDRFSAERPKGSFSTLEIQRTEQGDSAMYLCASSHSSILKNNEQFFGPGTRLTVL.

CDR3 nucleotide sequence: TGTGCCAGCAGCTTATCCTACGAAAGGGGGGACCGCAATGAGCAGTTCTTC. It specifies CASSLSYERGDRNEQFF. The chain uses TRBV7-3 and TRBJ2-1; D may be TRBD1 or TRBD2 (6 bases each). Trimming took 2 bases from V and 6 from J, leaving 20 bases between them. Germline V gene lookup returns CDR1 SGHTA and CDR2 FQGTGA. The CDR3 has 17 residues. Supplemented by reference TRBV7-3 and TRBJ2-1, the full variable domain reads GAGVSQTPSNKVTEKGKYVELRCDPISGHTALYWYRQSLGQGPEFLIYFQGTGAADDSGLPNDRFFAVRPEGSVSTLKIQRTERGDSAVYLCASSLSYERGDRNEQFFGPGTRLTVL.

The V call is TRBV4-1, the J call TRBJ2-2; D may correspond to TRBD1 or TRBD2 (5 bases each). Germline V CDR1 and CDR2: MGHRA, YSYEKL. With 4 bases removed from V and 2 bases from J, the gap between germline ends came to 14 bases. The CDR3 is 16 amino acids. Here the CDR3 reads CASSLNDGDNTGELFF. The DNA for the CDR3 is TGCGCCAGCAGCCTTAACGACGGGGACAACACCGGGGAGCTGTTTTTT.

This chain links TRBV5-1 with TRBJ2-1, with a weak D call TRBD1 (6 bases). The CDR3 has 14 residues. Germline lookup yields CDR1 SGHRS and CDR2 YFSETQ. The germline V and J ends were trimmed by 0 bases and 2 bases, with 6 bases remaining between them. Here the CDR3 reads CASSLGDTYNEQFF. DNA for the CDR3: TGCGCCAGCAGCTTGGGGGACACCTACAATGAGCAGTTCTTC.

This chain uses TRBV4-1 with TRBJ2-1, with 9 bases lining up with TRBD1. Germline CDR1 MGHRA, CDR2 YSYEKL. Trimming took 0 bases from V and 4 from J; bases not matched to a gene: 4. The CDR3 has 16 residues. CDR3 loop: CASSQEGQGWYNEQFF. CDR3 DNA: TGCGCCAGCAGCCAAGAAGGACAGGGGTGGTACAATGAGCAGTTCTTC.

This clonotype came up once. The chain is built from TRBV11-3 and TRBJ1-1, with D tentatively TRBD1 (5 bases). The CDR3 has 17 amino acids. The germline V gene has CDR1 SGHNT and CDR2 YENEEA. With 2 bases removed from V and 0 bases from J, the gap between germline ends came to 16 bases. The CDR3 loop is CASSLLFSEGLNTEAFF. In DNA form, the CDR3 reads TGTGCCAGCAGCTTACTTTTCTCTGAGGGGCTGAACACTGAAGCTTTCTTT. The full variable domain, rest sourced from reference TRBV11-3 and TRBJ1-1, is EAGVVQSPRYKIIEKKQPVAFWCNPISGHNTLYWYLQNLGQGPELLIRYENEEAVDDSQLPKDRFSAERLKGVDSTLKIQPAELGDSAVYLCASSLLFSEGLNTEAFFGQGTRLTVV.

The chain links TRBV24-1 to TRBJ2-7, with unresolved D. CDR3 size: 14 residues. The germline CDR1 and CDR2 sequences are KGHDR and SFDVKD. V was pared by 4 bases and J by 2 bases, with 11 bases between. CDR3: CATSEREWPYEQYF. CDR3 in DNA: TGTGCCACCAGTGAGCGAGAATGGCCCTACGAGCAGTACTTC.

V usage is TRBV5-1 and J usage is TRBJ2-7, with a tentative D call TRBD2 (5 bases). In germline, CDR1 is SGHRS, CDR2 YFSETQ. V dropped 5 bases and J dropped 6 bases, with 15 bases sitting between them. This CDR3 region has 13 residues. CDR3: CASSFPSLSEQYF. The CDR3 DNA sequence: TGCGCCAGCAGTTTTCCTAGCTTGAGCGAGCAGTACTTC.

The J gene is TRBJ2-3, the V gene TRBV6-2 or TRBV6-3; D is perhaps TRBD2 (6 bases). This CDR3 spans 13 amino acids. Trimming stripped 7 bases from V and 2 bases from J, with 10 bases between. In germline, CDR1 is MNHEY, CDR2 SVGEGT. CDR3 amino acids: CASTAGYTDTQYF. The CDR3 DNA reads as TGTGCCAGCACCGCGGGATACACAGATACGCAGTATTTT.

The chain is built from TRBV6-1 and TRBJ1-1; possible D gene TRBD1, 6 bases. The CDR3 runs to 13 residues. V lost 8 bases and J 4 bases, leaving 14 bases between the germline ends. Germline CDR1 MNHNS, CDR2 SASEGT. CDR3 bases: TGTGCCAGCCGGGAGCAGGGGTTCACTGAAGCTTTCTTT. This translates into CASREQGFTEAFF.

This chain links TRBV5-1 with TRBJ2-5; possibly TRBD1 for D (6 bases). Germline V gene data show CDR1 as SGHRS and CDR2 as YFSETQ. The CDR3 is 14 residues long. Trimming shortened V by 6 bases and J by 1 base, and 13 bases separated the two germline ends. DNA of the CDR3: TGCGCCAGCACGGAATACAGGGTCCAAGAGACCCAGTACTTC. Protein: CASTEYRVQETQYF.